This T cell receptor beta chain was identified during a study of blood T cell repertoires in COVID-19. J was trimmed by 6 bases and V by 5 bases; bases with no gene match: 13. The CDR3 spans 16 residues. Germline V CDR1 and CDR2: PRHDT, FYEKMQ (reference sequence). Data came from immunoSEQ multiplex PCR; TCRdb stores just in-frame clones and leaves some out. The sample holds around 340,000 clones, 65% to 90% seen once. The clonotype comes from an older woman with COVID-19, enrolled during active disease. The chain couples TRBV13 to TRBJ1-2; the match to TRBD1 covers 9 bases. Source material: peripheral blood. Here the CDR3 reads CASSPGGGTGPDGYTF. The CDR3 DNA is TGTGCCAGCAGCCCAGGGGGGGGGACAGGGCCCGATGGCTACACCTTC. The variable domain in full, with the rest retrieved from reference TRBV13 and TRBJ1-2, is AAGVIQSPRHLIKEKRETATLKCYPIPRHDTVYWYQQGPGQDPQFLISFYEKMQSDKGSIPDRFSAQQFSDYHSELNMSSLELGDSALYFCASSPGGGTGPDGYTFGSGTRLTVV.